This T cell receptor (beta chain) was recovered during a study of blood T cells in healthy people across ages. Together with a sample-barcoded 5' primer, a J-beta primer mix was included in a second PCR lasting roughly 6 to 12 cycles. TCRdb passed the 5' RACE reads through MiXCR, listing each CDR3 protein once. The sample has 700,000 to 900,000 distinct CDR3 sequences, around 24% seen once. Researchers isolated at least 7 million PBMCs per sample. The germline CDR1 and CDR2 sequences are DFQATT and SNEGSKA (reference sequence). The CDR3 is made up of 12 amino acids. Between the trimmed V and J ends, which lost 4 bases and 4 bases, there was a span of 10 bases. This same sample was also part of a study on T cells of mothers and their children. That source notes: The study recruited a few healthy Caucasian mothers and their six children as donors.

The chain employs TRBV20-1 and TRBJ1-2, with D hard to call. This sequence originates from a boy under 18 in good health. The specimen sequenced was blood. The DNA of the CDR3 is TGCAGTGCTACACAACAGTCCTATGGCTACACCTTC. It codes for CSATQQSYGYTF.